This T cell receptor (beta chain) was found in a study of breast tumors, draining lymph nodes, adjacent tissues. V lost 2 bases and J 8 bases, leaving 13 bases between the germline ends. Per germline, CDR1 LNHNV and CDR2 YYDKDF (reference sequence). The CDR3 loop spans 15 amino acids. Axillary draining lymph nodes of breast cancer patients supplied the node samples. Whole-study results and caveats: Data fit most tumor T cells coming from lymph node, expanding in tumor. Compared with basal-like, luminal-like tumors shared significantly more repertoire with nontumor tissue. Tumor TCR diversity was below lymph nodes but above nontumor tissue. That most tumor T cells come from lymph nodes remained unproven.

TCRdb passed the multiplex PCR reads through MiXCR, listing each CDR3 protein once. The sample consists of some 150,000 distinct CDR3 sequences, around 20% of them appearing once. There are many counts of this clonotype. Antigen: not known. The rearrangement joins TRBV15 to TRBJ1-6; D is perhaps TRBD1 (5 bases). This TCR came from a female donor with breast cancer. Some clones in this sample may be carry-over from other donors' samples. The source material was axillary lymph node tissue. CDR3 bases: TGTGCCACCAGCAGAAGACCTGAAGGGGATTCACCCCTCCACTTT. Its translation is CATSRRPEGDSPLHF.